This TCR beta chain was retrieved from a study of cytomegalovirus exposure and HLA in healthy donors. Concerning this clone itself: Its antigen remains unidentified.

A multiplex PCR was run with 60 Vbeta primers and 13 Jbeta primers. Clones were sequenced by immunoSEQ multiplex PCR, and TCRdb holds only the in-frame ones, with some missing. Of approximately 100,000 clones in the sample, 71% were seen once. The V and J ends lost 6 bases and 1 base respectively, with 15 bases between them. The CDR3 is 15 residues long. CDR1 and CDR2 from the germline V gene are SGHRS and YFSETQ. The study's findings and limits: In a later analysis, a missense DCLRE1C variant was linked to TCR beta V- and J-gene trimming.

This clonotype was sampled from a female donor in good health and CMV-seronegative. Sequencing input: PBMCs. The V call is TRBV5-1, the J call TRBJ2-3; perhaps TRBD2 as D (6 bases). CDR3 amino acids: CASTTAGTRTDTQYF. CDR3 nucleotides: TGCGCCAGCACCACGGCCGGGACTCGCACAGATACGCAGTATTTT.